The 17 T cell receptor beta chains below were found in one sample sequenced in a study of T cell responses to AZD1222 COVID-19 vaccine. Repertoires were generated with immunoSEQ multiplex PCR, while TCRdb's copy carries only in-frame clones and drops some. The sample lists 80,000 to 95,000 clones; over 75% were seen once. The sample here was peripheral blood, taken 28 days after the second AZD1222 dose. Receptor source: an adult who received the AZD1222 COVID-19 vaccine.

The chain couples TRBV6-1 to TRBJ2-2; TRBD1 agrees at 7 bases. Germline V CDR1 and CDR2: MNHNS, SASEGT. Trimming cost V 1 base and J 4 bases; bases outside gene matches: 3. CDR3 length: 15 amino acids. This CDR3 is CASSEVRQGTGELFF. DNA of the CDR3: TGTGCCAGCAGTGAAGTTAGACAGGGCACCGGGGAGCTGTTTTTT.

This clone is judged medium-sized. The J gene is TRBJ2-5, the V gene TRBV5-4; D uncertain. Trimming took off 4 bases at V and 2 bases at J, with 6 bases between the two ends. Per the germline V gene, CDR1 is SGHNT and CDR2 is YYREEE (reference sequence). This CDR3 contains 12 residues. The DNA for the CDR3 is TGTGCCAGCAGCAATCCGCAAGAGACCCAGTACTTC. This sequence encodes CASSNPQETQYF.

DNA of the CDR3: TGTGCCAGCAGCCCGTCGGGGGCAGATACGCAGTATTTT. Translation: CASSPSGADTQYF. This rearrangement joins TRBV5-8 to TRBJ2-3, with D maybe TRBD2 (6 bases). The CDR3 sequence is 13 residues long. CDR1 is SGHTS, CDR2 YDEGEE, per germline. Trimming removed 4 bases at V and 4 bases at J, with 10 bases between.

This clone was observed a single time. The chain couples TRBV9 to TRBJ1-3; TRBD1 might be the D (5 bases). Trimming cost V 0 bases and J 0 bases, with 10 bases left between them. In germline, CDR1 is SGDLS, CDR2 YYNGEE. This CDR3 contains 16 residues. In DNA form, the CDR3 reads TGTGCCAGCAGCGTAGCAGGGTCGAGCTCTGGAAACACCATATATTTT. Translating it yields CASSVAGSSSGNTIYF.

The rearrangement links TRBV5-7 to TRBJ2-3, with a weak D call TRBD1 (5 bases). TRBV5-7 is an ORF, and what it does is uncertain. The CDR3 extends over 16 amino acids. Trimming removed 0 bases from V and 2 bases from J, with 13 bases in between. CDR3 in DNA: TGTGCCAGCAGCTTGGAGGCTCAGGGTTACACAGATACGCAGTATTTT. Its protein product is CASSLEAQGYTDTQYF.

The rearrangement joins TRBV12-3 or TRBV12-4 to TRBJ1-5; D is unclear. CDR3 length equals 13 residues. Trimming pared 6 bases from V and 0 bases from J, leaving 6 bases between. CDR3 in DNA: TGTGCCAGCAGCCCCTATAGCAATCAGCCCCAGCATTTT. Amino acid sequence: CASSPYSNQPQHF.

This chain links TRBV7-2 with TRBJ2-7; no reliable D call. Germline CDR1 and CDR2: SGHTA and FQGNSA. CDR3 length equals 15 residues. Trimming took 6 bases from V and 3 from J, leaving 18 bases between them. CDR3 nucleotides: TGTGCCAGCAGGTTTAAGTTCGACGGATTCTACGAGCAGTACTTC. Translation: CASRFKFDGFYEQYF. Using reference TRBV7-2 and TRBJ2-7 for the parts outside the CDR3, the full variable domain is GAGVSQSPSNKVTEKGKDVELRCDPISGHTALYWYRQSLGQGLEFLIYFQGNSAPDKSGLPSDRFSAERTGGSVSTLTIQRTQQEDSAVYLCASRFKFDGFYEQYFGPGTRLTVT.

The chain carries TRBV6-2 or TRBV6-3 and TRBJ2-4; D is uncertain. Trimming pared 4 bases from V and 0 bases from J, leaving 7 bases between. The V gene's germline CDR1 is MNHEY and CDR2 SVGEGT. The CDR3 extends over 14 amino acids. CDR3 loop: CASSWNLAKNIQYF. The CDR3 region has the DNA TGTGCCAGCAGTTGGAATCTAGCCAAAAACATTCAGTACTTC.

In this sample, this clone turned up once. The chain recombines TRBV18 with TRBJ1-1, with D maybe TRBD1 (6 bases). Germline assignment: CDR1 KGHSH and CDR2 LQKENI. V was cut by 3 bases and J by 3 bases, with 14 bases left in between. The CDR3 sequence is 15 residues long. The CDR3 is CASSPQQGGDTEAFF. The CDR3 DNA reads as TGTGCCAGCTCACCGCAACAGGGAGGGGACACTGAAGCTTTCTTT.

Comments on this clone: This CDR3 is also generated by other DNA sequences in the sample. The gene calls are TRBV5-4 and TRBJ1-5; D gene ambiguous. The CDR3 is made up of 14 amino acids. The ends were cut back, 4 bases at V and 0 bases at J, with 8 bases in the middle. The germline V gene has CDR1 SGHNT and CDR2 YYREEE (reference sequence). CDR3 sequence reads: CASSPDGSNQPQHF. Here the CDR3 DNA reads TGTGCCAGCAGCCCCGACGGTAGCAATCAGCCCCAGCATTTT.

The chain couples TRBV19 to TRBJ1-2; D may be TRBD1 (5 bases). There are 12 residues in the CDR3. Germline V gene data show CDR1 as LNHDA and CDR2 as SQIVND (reference sequence). V was shortened by 3 bases and J by 6 bases, with 8 bases between the two germline ends. The CDR3 loop reads CASSIDRNGYTF. The CDR3 DNA is TGTGCCAGTAGTATTGACAGAAATGGCTACACCTTC.

This chain uses TRBV5-1 with TRBJ2-2, with TRBD1 identical over 7 bases. This CDR3 contains 13 residues. Trimming at V came to 9 bases and at J to 6 bases, leaving 8 bases not matched to a gene. Germline V gives CDR1 SGHRS, CDR2 YFSETQ. CDR3 protein: CATRQGLAGELFF. CDR3 in DNA: TGCGCCACCAGACAGGGATTGGCCGGGGAGCTGTTTTTT. The full variable domain, its missing parts supplied by reference TRBV5-1 and TRBJ2-2, is KAGVTQTPRYLIKTRGQQVTLSCSPISGHRSVSWYQQTPGQGLQFLFEYFSETQRNKGNFPGRFSGRQFSNSRSEMNVSTLELGDSALYLCATRQGLAGELFFGEGSRLTVL.

This rearrangement joins TRBV6-5 to TRBJ1-4; D may be TRBD1 (6 bases). There are 15 residues in the CDR3. CDR1 is MNHEY and CDR2 is SVGAGI in the germline V gene. The V gene lost 5 bases and the J gene lost 7 bases, with 17 bases spanning the gap. CDR3 sequence: CASSRAQRGGEKLFF. The CDR3, as DNA: TGTGCCAGCAGTAGGGCGCAAAGGGGGGGTGAAAAACTGTTTTTT.

This chain links TRBV28 with TRBJ1-5; D perhaps matches TRBD1 (5 bases). Germline CDR1 is MDHEN and CDR2 is SYDVKM. Trimming removed 6 bases at V and 1 base at J, with 16 bases between. The CDR3 contains 16 residues. The CDR3 here is CASRIPGQWSNQPQHF. The CDR3, as DNA: TGTGCCAGCAGAATCCCAGGGCAGTGGAGCAATCAGCCCCAGCATTTT.

The CDR3 DNA is TGTGCCAGCAGTCGATTTTATAATTCACCCCTCCACTTT. Amino acid sequence: CASSRFYNSPLHF. This rearrangement joins TRBV28 to TRBJ1-6; no definite D call. The CDR3 has 13 amino acids. CDR1 is MDHEN, CDR2 SYDVKM, per germline. V lost 5 bases, J lost 4 bases, and 6 bases lay in between.

This clone was counted a single time. Written as DNA, the CDR3 is TGTGCCAGCAGGATGACAGGGGTAGGGCAGCCCCAGCATTTT. This gives the protein CASRMTGVGQPQHF. The gene calls are TRBV28 and TRBJ1-5, with TRBD1 matching over 8 bases. Per germline, CDR1 MDHEN and CDR2 SYDVKM. J lost 7 bases, V lost 6 bases, and 8 bases had no gene match. The CDR3 is made up of 14 amino acids.

The J gene is TRBJ1-1, the V gene TRBV28; 8 bases map to TRBD1. CDR3 length: 14 residues. With V trimmed by 7 bases and J by 1 base, 5 bases remained unmatched. Germline CDR1 MDHEN, CDR2 SYDVKM. The CDR3 region is CASISGTGNTEAFF. Written as DNA, the CDR3 is TGTGCCAGCATCTCCGGGACAGGGAACACTGAAGCTTTCTTT.